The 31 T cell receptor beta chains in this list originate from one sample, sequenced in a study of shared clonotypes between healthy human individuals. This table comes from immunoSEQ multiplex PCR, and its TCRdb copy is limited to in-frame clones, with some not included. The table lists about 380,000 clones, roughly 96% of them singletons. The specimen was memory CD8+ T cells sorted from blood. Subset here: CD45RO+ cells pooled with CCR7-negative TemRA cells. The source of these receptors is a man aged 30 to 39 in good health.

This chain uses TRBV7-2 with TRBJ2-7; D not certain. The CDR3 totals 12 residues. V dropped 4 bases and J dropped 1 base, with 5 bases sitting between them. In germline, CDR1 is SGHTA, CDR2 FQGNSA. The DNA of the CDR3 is TGTGCCAGCAGCTCCACGTCCTACGAGCAGTACTTC. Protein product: CASSSTSYEQYF.

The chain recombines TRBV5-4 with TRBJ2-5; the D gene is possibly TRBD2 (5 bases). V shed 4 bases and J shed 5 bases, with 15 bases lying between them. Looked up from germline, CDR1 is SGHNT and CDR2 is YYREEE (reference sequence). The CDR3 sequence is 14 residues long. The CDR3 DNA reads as TGTGCCAGCAGCCTCTTTGGAGGCGCGGAGACCCAGTACTTC. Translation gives CASSLFGGAETQYF.

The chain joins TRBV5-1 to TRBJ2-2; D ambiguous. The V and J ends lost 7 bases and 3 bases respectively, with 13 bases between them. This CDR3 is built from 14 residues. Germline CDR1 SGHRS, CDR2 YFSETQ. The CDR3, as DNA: TGCGCCAGCCAATCTGGCGCGTACACCGGGGAGCTGTTTTTT. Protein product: CASQSGAYTGELFF.

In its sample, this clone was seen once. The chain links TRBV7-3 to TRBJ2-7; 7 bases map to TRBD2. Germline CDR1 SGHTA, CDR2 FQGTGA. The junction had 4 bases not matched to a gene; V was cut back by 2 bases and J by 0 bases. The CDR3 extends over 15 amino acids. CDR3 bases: TGTGCCAGCAGCTTACTAGCGGAGACCTCCTACGAGCAGTACTTC. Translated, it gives CASSLLAETSYEQYF.

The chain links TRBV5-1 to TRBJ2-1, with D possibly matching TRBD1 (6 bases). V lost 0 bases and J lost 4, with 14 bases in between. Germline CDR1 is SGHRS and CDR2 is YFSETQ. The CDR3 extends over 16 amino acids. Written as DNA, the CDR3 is TGCGCCAGCAGCTTGGGCGCAGGGGTAGGATACAATGAGCAGTTCTTC. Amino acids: CASSLGAGVGYNEQFF.

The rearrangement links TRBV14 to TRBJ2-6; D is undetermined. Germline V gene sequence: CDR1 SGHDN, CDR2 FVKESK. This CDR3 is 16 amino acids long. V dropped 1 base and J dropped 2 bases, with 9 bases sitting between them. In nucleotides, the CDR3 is TGTGCCAGCAGCCAAGTTCGCGGCACTGGGGCCAACGTCCTGACTTTC. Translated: CASSQVRGTGANVLTF.

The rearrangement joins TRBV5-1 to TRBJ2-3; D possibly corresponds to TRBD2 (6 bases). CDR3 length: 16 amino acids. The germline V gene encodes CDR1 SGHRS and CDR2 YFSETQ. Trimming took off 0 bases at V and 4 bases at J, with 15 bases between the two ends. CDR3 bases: TGCGCCAGCAGCTTGGCCCCTCTGGGGGAGGCAGATACGCAGTATTTT. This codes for CASSLAPLGEADTQYF.

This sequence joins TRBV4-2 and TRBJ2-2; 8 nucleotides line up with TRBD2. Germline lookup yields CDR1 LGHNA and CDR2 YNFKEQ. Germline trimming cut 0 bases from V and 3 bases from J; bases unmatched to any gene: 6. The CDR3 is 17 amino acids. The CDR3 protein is CASSQDDGRADTGELFF. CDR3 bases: TGTGCCAGCAGCCAAGATGACGGGAGGGCCGACACCGGGGAGCTGTTTTTT.

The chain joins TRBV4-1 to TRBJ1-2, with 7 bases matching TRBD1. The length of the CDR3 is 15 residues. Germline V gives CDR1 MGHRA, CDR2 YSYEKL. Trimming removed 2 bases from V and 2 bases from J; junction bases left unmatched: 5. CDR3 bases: TGCGCCAGCAGCCAACCACTACAGGGGAACTATGGCTACACCTTC. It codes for CASSQPLQGNYGYTF.

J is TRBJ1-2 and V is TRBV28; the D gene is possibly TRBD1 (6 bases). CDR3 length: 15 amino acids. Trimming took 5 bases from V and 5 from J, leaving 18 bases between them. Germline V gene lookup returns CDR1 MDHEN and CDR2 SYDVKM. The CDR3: CASSKGGGGSYGYTF. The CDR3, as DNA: TGTGCCAGCAGTAAAGGTGGGGGGGGCTCATATGGCTACACCTTC.

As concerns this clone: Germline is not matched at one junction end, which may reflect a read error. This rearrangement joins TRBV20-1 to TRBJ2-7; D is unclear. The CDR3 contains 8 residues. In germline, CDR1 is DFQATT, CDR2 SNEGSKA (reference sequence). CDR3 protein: CSAPDMGF. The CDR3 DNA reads TGCAGTGCCCCTGACATGGGGTTC.

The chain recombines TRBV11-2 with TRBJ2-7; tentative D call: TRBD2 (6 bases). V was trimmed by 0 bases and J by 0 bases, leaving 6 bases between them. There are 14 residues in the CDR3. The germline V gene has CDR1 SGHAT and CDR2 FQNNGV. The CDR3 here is CASSLERGSYEQYF. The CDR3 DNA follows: TGTGCCAGCAGCTTAGAGCGGGGCTCCTACGAGCAGTACTTC. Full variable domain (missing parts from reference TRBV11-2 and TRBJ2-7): EAGVAQSPRYKIIEKRQSVAFWCNPISGHATLYWYQQILGQGPKLLIQFQNNGVVDDSQLPKDRFSAERLKGVDSTLKIQPAKLEDSAVYLCASSLERGSYEQYFGPGTRLTVT.

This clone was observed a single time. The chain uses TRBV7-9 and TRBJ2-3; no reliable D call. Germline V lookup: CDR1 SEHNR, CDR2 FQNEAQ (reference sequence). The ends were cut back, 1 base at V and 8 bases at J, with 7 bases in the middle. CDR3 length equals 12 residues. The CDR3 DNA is TGTGCCAGCAGCTTAGGTGGCTCTACGCAGTATTTT. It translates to CASSLGGSTQYF.

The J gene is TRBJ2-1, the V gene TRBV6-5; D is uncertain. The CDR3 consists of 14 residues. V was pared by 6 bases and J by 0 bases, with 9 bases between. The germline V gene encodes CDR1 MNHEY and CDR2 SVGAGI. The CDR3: CASRPMSSYNEQFF. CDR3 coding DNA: TGTGCCAGCAGGCCCATGTCCTCCTACAATGAGCAGTTCTTC.

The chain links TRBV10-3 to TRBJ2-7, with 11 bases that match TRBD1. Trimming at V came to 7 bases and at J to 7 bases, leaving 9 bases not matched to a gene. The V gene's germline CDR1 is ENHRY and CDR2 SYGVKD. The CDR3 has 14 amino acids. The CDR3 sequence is CAIKPGQGVGEQYF. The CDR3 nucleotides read TGTGCCATCAAGCCGGGACAGGGGGTCGGGGAGCAGTACTTC.

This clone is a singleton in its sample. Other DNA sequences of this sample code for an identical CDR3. The CDR3 nucleotides are TGTGCCAGCAGCTTAGGAAGGGAGACCCAGTACTTC. This translates into CASSLGRETQYF. The V and J genes are TRBV7-2 and TRBJ2-5; D remains unclear. V lost 1 base and J lost 5, with 5 bases in between. The CDR3 totals 12 residues. The germline V gene encodes CDR1 SGHTA and CDR2 FQGNSA. The entire variable domain, with the rest obtained from reference TRBV7-2 and TRBJ2-5, is as follows: GAGVSQSPSNKVTEKGKDVELRCDPISGHTALYWYRQSLGQGLEFLIYFQGNSAPDKSGLPSDRFSAERTGGSVSTLTIQRTQQEDSAVYLCASSLGRETQYFGPGTRLLVL.

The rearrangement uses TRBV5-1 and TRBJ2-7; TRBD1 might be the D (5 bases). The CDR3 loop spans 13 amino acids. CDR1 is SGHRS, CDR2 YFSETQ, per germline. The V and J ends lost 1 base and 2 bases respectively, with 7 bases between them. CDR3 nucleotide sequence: TGCGCCAGCAGCTTGCCAGGGACCTACGAGCAGTACTTC. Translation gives CASSLPGTYEQYF.

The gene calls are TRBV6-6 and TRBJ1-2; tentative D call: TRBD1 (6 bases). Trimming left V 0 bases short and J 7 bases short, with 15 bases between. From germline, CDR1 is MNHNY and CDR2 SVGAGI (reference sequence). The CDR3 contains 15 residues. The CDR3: CASSYSREKGGGYTF. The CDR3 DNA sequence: TGTGCCAGCAGTTACTCGAGGGAGAAGGGGGGTGGCTACACCTTC.

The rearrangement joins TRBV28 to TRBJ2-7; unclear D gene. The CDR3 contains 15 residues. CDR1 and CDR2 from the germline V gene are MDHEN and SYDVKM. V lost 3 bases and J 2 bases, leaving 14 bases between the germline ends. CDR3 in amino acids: CASSFSPPKAYEQYF. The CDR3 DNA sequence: TGTGCCAGCAGTTTCTCCCCACCAAAAGCCTACGAGCAGTACTTC.

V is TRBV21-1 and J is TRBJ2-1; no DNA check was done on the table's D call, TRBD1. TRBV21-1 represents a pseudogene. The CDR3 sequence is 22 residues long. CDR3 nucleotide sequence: TGTGCCAGCAGCAAAGAAAACCACCCCAGGGGGCGGCTAGCGCAGCTCCACAATGAGCAGTTCTTC. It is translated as CASSKENHPRGRLAQLHNEQFF.

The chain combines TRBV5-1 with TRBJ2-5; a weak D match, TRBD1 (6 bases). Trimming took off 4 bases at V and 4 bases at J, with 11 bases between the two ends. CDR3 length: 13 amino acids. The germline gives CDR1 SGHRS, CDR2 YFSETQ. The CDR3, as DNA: TGCGCCAGCAGCGTTTCAGGGGCAGAGACCCAGTACTTC. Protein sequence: CASSVSGAETQYF.

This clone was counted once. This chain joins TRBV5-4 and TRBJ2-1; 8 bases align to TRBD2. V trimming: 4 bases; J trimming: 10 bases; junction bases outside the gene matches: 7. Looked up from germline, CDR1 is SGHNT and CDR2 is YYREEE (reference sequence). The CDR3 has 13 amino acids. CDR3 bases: TGTGCCAGCAGCCCAGGGGCTAGCGGGGAGCAGTTCTTC. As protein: CASSPGASGEQFF.

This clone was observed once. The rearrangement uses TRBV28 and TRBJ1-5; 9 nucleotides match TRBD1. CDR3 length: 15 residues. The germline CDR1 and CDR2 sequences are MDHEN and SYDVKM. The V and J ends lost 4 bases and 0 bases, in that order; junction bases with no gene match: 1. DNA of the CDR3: TGTGCCAGCAGTTGGACAGGGGTTAGCAATCAGCCCCAGCATTTT. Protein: CASSWTGVSNQPQHF. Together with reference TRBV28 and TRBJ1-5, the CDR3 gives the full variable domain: DVKVTQSSRYLVKRTGEKVFLECVQDMDHENMFWYRQDPGLGLRLIYFSYDVKMKEKGDIPEGYSVSREKKERFSLILESASTNQTSMYLCASSWTGVSNQPQHFGDGTRLSIL.

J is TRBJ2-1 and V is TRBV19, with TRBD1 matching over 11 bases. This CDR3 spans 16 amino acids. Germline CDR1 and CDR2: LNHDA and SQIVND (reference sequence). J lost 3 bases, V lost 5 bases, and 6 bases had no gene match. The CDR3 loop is CASSGAGTGGYNEQFF. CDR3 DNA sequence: TGTGCCAGTAGTGGGGCGGGGACAGGGGGCTACAATGAGCAGTTCTTC.

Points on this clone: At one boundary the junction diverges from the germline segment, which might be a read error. CDR3 region: CASSYPGLAGAPYGQYF. In nucleotides, the CDR3 is TGTGCCAGCAGCTACCCGGGACTAGCGGGAGCTCCCTACGGGCAGTACTTC. This chain uses TRBV5-4 with TRBJ2-7, with 14 bases matching TRBD2. The V gene's germline CDR1 is SGHNT and CDR2 YYREEE (reference sequence). This CDR3 has 17 residues.

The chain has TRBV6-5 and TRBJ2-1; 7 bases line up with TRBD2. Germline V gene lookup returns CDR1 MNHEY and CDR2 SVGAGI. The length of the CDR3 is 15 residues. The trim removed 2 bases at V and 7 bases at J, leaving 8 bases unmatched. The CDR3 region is CASSYLRELRNEQFF. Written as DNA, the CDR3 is TGTGCCAGCAGTTACCTGCGGGAGTTACGGAATGAGCAGTTCTTC.

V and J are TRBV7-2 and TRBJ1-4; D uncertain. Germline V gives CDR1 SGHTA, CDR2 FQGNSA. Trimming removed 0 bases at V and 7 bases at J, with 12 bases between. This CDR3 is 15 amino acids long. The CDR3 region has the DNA TGTGCCAGCAGCTTAGCATCCGTAGTCGGTGAAAAACTGTTTTTT. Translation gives CASSLASVVGEKLFF.

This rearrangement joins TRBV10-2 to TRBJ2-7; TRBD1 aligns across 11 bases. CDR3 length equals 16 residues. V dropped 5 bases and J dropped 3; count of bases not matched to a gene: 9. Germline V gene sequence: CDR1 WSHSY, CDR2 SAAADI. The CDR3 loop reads CASSPPGTGGNYEQYF. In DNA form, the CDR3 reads TGCGCCAGCAGTCCCCCCGGGACAGGGGGAAACTACGAGCAGTACTTC.

CDR3 amino acids: CASSISSGPEKLFF. The CDR3 region has the DNA TGTGCCAGTAGTATTTCGTCAGGGCCAGAAAAACTGTTTTTT. The chain links TRBV19 to TRBJ1-4; a possible D gene is TRBD1 (5 bases). Germline lookup yields CDR1 LNHDA and CDR2 SQIVND (reference sequence). CDR3 size: 14 residues. Deletions cut 3 bases from V and 8 bases from J, with 13 bases between. Looking up the rest from reference TRBV19 and TRBJ1-4 gives the full variable domain: DGGITQSPKYLFRKEGQNVTLSCEQNLNHDAMYWYRQDPGQGLRLIYYSQIVNDFQKGDIAEGYSVSREKKESFPLTVTSAQKNPTAFYLCASSISSGPEKLFFGSGTQLSVL.

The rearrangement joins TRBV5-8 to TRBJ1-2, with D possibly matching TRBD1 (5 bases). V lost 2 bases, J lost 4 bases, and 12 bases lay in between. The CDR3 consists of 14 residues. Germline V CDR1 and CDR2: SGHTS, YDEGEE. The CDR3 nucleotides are TGTGCCAGCAGCTTCCGGGGGTCCCTCTATGGCTACACCTTC. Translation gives CASSFRGSLYGYTF.

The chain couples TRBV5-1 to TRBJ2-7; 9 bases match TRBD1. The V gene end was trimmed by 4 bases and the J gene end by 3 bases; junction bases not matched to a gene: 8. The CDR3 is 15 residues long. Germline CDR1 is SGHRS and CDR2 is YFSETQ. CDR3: CASSPNDRGGYEQYF. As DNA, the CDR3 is TGCGCCAGCAGCCCAAATGACAGGGGGGGCTACGAGCAGTACTTC.